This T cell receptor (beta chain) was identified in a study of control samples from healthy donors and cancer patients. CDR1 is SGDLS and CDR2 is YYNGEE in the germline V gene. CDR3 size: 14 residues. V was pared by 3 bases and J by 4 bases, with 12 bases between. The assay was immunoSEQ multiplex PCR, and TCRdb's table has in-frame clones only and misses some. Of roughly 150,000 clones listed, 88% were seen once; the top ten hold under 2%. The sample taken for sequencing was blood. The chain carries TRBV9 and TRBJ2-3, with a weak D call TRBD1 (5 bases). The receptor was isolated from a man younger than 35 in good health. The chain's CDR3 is CASSGRQGPDTQYF. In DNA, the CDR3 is TGTGCCAGCAGCGGAAGGCAGGGCCCAGATACGCAGTATTTT.